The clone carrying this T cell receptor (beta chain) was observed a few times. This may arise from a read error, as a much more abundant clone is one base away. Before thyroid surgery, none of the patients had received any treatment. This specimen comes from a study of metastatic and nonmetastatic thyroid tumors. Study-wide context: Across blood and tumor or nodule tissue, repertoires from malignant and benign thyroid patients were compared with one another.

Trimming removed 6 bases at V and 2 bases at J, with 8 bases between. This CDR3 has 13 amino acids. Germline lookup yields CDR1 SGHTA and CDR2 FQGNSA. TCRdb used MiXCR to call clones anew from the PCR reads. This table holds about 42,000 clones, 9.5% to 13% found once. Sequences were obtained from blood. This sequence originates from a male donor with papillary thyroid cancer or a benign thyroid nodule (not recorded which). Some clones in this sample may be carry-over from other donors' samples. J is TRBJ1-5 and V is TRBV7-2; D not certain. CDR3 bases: TGTGCCAGCAGTCTATCCCGCAATCAGCCCCAGCATTTT. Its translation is CASSLSRNQPQHF.